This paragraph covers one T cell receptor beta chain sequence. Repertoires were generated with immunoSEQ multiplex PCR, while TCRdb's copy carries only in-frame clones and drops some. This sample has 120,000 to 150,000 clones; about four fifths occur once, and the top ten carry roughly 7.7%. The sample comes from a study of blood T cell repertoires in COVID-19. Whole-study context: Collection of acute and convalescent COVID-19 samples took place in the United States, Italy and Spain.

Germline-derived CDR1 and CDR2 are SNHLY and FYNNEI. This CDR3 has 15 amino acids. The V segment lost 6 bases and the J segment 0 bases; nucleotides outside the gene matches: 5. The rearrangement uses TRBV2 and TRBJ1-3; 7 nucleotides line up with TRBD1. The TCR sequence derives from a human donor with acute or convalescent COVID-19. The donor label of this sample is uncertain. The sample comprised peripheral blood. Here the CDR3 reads CASSKTGSSGNTIYF. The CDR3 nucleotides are TGTGCCAGCAGCAAGACAGGGTCCTCTGGAAACACCATATATTTT. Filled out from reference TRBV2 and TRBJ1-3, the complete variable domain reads EPEVTQTPSHQVTQMGQEVILRCVPISNHLYFYWYRQILGQKVEFLVSFYNNEISEKSEIFDDQFSVERPDGSNFTLKIRSTKLEDSAMYFCASSKTGSSGNTIYFGEGSWLTVV.